Below, 32 T cell receptor beta chains from the same sample are listed, as sequenced in a study. TCRdb independently ran MiXCR on the 5' RACE reads; one entry per CDR3 protein. The sample holds over 55,000 distinct CDR3 sequences, around 26% seen once. The specimen sequenced was tumor-infiltrating memory CD4+ T cells sorted from the breast tumor. Stated subset: memory CD4+ T cells, CD4+CD45RO+CD25-. These receptors were taken from a female donor with breast cancer.

V and J are TRBV20-1 and TRBJ1-1; 7 bases are shared with TRBD1. Germline CDR1 DFQATT, CDR2 SNEGSKA (reference sequence). V lost 5 bases, J lost 5 bases, and 11 bases stayed unmatched. CDR3 length equals 14 residues. The CDR3 DNA sequence: TGCAGTGCTGCCACAGGGGCCGATGGAACTGAAGCTTTCTTT. Translation: CSAATGADGTEAFF.

The V gene is TRBV24-1, the J gene TRBJ2-2, with 14 bases that match TRBD2. Germline CDR1 is KGHDR and CDR2 is SFDVKD. The CDR3 totals 18 residues. After removal of 4 bases from V and 3 bases from J, the junction contained 6 bases not matched to a gene. The CDR3 DNA reads TGTGCCACCAGTGACCCCGGACTAGCGGGAGGCTACACCGGGGAGCTGTTTTTT. Its protein is CATSDPGLAGGYTGELFF.

The genes are TRBV5-1 and TRBJ2-3; D may correspond to TRBD1 or TRBD2 (6 bases each). The V gene lost 3 bases and the J gene lost 2 bases, with 13 bases spanning the gap. CDR3 size: 15 residues. Germline V gene lookup returns CDR1 SGHRS and CDR2 YFSETQ. The CDR3 DNA reads TGCGCCAGCAGCTCGAGGCGGGACACCACAGATACGCAGTATTTT. As protein: CASSSRRDTTDTQYF.

This clonotype was picked up a small number of times. The chain employs TRBV7-9 and TRBJ1-3; tentatively, D is TRBD1 (6 bases). Germline CDR1 is SEHNR and CDR2 is FQNEAQ (reference sequence). V dropped 0 bases and J dropped 0 bases, with 9 bases sitting between them. CDR3 length: 16 residues. In DNA form, the CDR3 reads TGTGCCAGCAGCTTAGCGGGGGCAGTCTCTGGAAACACCATATATTTT. Protein: CASSLAGAVSGNTIYF.

Of note for this clonotype: The conserved closing phenylalanine or tryptophan is absent in this CDR3, likely reflecting a read error. CDR3 nucleotide sequence: TGCGCCAGCAGTCGGTCCAGGCCCATGACCGGGGAGCTGTTTTTG. Its protein is CASSRSRPMTGELFL. V gene TRBV5-1 combines with J gene TRBJ2-2; D ambiguous. Germline V gene lookup returns CDR1 SGHRS and CDR2 YFSETQ. The length of the CDR3 is 15 residues. V lost 5 bases, J lost 5 bases, and 16 bases lay in between.

With regard to this clonotype: Since a much larger clone is just one base distant, this may be a read error. The genes are TRBV29-1 and TRBJ2-7; tentatively, D is TRBD1 (8 bases). V was clipped by 7 bases and J by 6 bases, with 22 bases between them. CDR1 and CDR2 (germline): SQVTM, ANQGSEA. The CDR3 loop spans 14 amino acids. The CDR3 coding sequence is TGCAGCGGGGGGGGAGGACAGGGCTTGATCGAGCAGTACTTC. Translation gives CSGGGGQGLIEQYF.

The gene calls are TRBV5-1 and TRBJ2-1, with a tentative D call TRBD2 (5 bases). Germline-derived CDR1 and CDR2 are SGHRS and YFSETQ. Deletions cut 0 bases from V and 0 bases from J, with 7 bases between. CDR3 length: 15 residues. The CDR3 bases are TGCGCCAGCAGCTTGGCTGGGAGCTCCTACAATGAGCAGTTCTTC. Translated, it gives CASSLAGSSYNEQFF. Variable domain in full (rest from reference TRBV5-1 and TRBJ2-1): KAGVTQTPRYLIKTRGQQVTLSCSPISGHRSVSWYQQTPGQGLQFLFEYFSETQRNKGNFPGRFSGRQFSNSRSEMNVSTLELGDSALYLCASSLAGSSYNEQFFGPGTRLTVL.

This clonotype was counted a few times. The chain has TRBV20-1 and TRBJ2-5; D is ambiguous. CDR1 is DFQATT, CDR2 SNEGSKA, per germline (reference sequence). The CDR3 extends over 11 amino acids. With 5 bases removed from V and 0 bases from J, the gap between germline ends came to 4 bases. The CDR3 DNA is TGCAGTGCTTGGGACCAAGAGACCCAGTACTTC. Translation: CSAWDQETQYF.

Details on this clonotype: A read error may account for a junction end that differs from germline. The chain combines TRBV4-1 with TRBJ1-1; D ambiguous. Looked up from germline, CDR1 is MGHRA and CDR2 is YSYEKL. The CDR3 runs 14 residues. CDR3 nucleotides: TGCGCCAGCAGCCCTAGATGGAGAGACACTGAAGCTGTCTTT. Its protein product is CASSPRWRDTEAVF.

Regarding this clonotype: Likely a read error: the CDR3 ends without its conserved phenylalanine or tryptophan. V is TRBV20-1 and J is TRBJ2-3; weak D call: TRBD2 (5 bases). V lost 5 bases to trimming and J lost 0 bases, with 15 bases between them. The CDR3 is 15 amino acids. In germline, CDR1 is DFQATT, CDR2 SNEGSKA (reference sequence). CDR3 amino acids: CSAPYKRSSTDTQYL. The DNA for the CDR3 is TGCAGTGCTCCATACAAGCGGTCTAGCACAGATACGCAGTATCTT.

This clonotype has just a few counts. This chain joins TRBV6-5 and TRBJ2-2, with D perhaps being TRBD1 or TRBD2 (5 bases each). Germline CDR1 MNHEY, CDR2 SVGAGI. With 0 bases removed from V and 7 bases from J, the gap between germline ends came to 12 bases. The CDR3 has 15 amino acids. The CDR3 nucleotides are TGTGCCAGCAGTTACTCGAAGGGGACCGTCGGGGAGCTGTTTTTT. Translated, it gives CASSYSKGTVGELFF.

The V gene is TRBV5-1, the J gene TRBJ2-3; D is undetermined. From germline, CDR1 is SGHRS and CDR2 YFSETQ. This CDR3 has 14 residues. V was cut by 2 bases and J by 2 bases, with 9 bases left in between. CDR3 sequence reads: CASSFSDPTDTQYF. In DNA form, the CDR3 reads TGCGCCAGCAGCTTCTCTGACCCCACAGATACGCAGTATTTT.

Of note for this clonotype: A read error may explain this, as a much larger clone is one base away. The V gene is TRBV12-3 or TRBV12-4, the J gene TRBJ2-1; D remains ambiguous. V dropped 3 bases and J dropped 10 bases, with 13 bases sitting between them. This CDR3 has 13 amino acids. The CDR3 here is CASSLNVGYEQFF. In DNA form, the CDR3 reads TGTGCCAGCAGTTTGAACGTCGGATACGAGCAGTTCTTC.

This chain links TRBV20-1 with TRBJ2-7; 7 nucleotides agree with TRBD1. V was clipped by 6 bases and J by 0 bases; unmatched bases: 5. The CDR3 is made up of 13 amino acids. Germline loops: CDR1 DFQATT, CDR2 SNEGSKA (reference sequence). The CDR3 nucleotides are TGCAGTGCCCCGGACAGGAGCTCCTACGAGCAGTACTTC. Translated: CSAPDRSSYEQYF.

The sample holds a few counts of this clonotype. The chain joins TRBV5-6 to TRBJ2-2, with TRBD1 identical over 9 bases. Trimming cost V 0 bases and J 6 bases; bases outside gene matches: 9. The CDR3 sequence is 17 residues long. Germline CDR1 and CDR2: SGHDT and YYEEEE. The DNA of the CDR3 is TGTGCCAGCAGCTTGGAGGTGGGGACAGGGACTGCCGGGGAGCTGTTTTTT. Translation: CASSLEVGTGTAGELFF.

This clonotype was detected only a few times. The V call is TRBV7-9, the J call TRBJ2-1; TRBD1 aligns across 10 bases. V shed 3 bases and J 7 bases; nucleotides not matched to a gene: 3. This CDR3 is 14 amino acids long. The germline V gene has CDR1 SEHNR and CDR2 FQNEAQ (reference sequence). CDR3 loop: CASSLGQGMNEQFF. The DNA for the CDR3 is TGTGCCAGCAGCTTGGGACAGGGGATGAATGAGCAGTTCTTC.

This clonotype was picked up a small number of times. The J gene is TRBJ2-2, the V gene TRBV2; D is uncertain. CDR1 and CDR2 (germline): SNHLY, FYNNEI. The CDR3 loop spans 14 amino acids. V was pared by 4 bases and J by 4 bases, with 10 bases between. The CDR3 loop reads CASSAESFTGELFF. The CDR3 DNA sequence: TGTGCCAGCAGTGCAGAGTCCTTCACCGGGGAGCTGTTTTTT.

This clonotype was found a few times. This rearrangement joins TRBV19 to TRBJ2-1; no reliable D call. Trimming left V 3 bases short and J 9 bases short, with 12 bases between. Germline CDR1 and CDR2: LNHDA and SQIVND (reference sequence). The CDR3 is 13 residues long. CDR3 in amino acids: CASSIPLTGEQFF. The CDR3 region has the DNA TGTGCCAGTAGTATCCCTCTGACGGGTGAGCAGTTCTTC.

The chain recombines TRBV10-3 with TRBJ2-7; TRBD2 matches 10 bases. This CDR3 is 14 amino acids long. CDR1 is ENHRY, CDR2 SYGVKD, per germline. With V trimmed by 6 bases and J by 1 base, 3 bases remained unmatched. CDR3 sequence: CAISPGLASYEQYF. The CDR3 DNA follows: TGTGCCATCAGCCCGGGACTAGCGTCCTACGAGCAGTACTTC.

Note on this clonotype: One junction end disagrees with the germline gene, perhaps due to a read error. This chain links TRBV20-1 with TRBJ1-2, with D possibly being TRBD1 (5 bases). This CDR3 region has 15 residues. Looked up from germline, CDR1 is DFQATT and CDR2 is SNEGSKA (reference sequence). CDR3 DNA sequence: TGCAGTGCTAGAGACCCTACGGGACGGGGGTATGGCTACGCCTTC. Protein: CSARDPTGRGYGYAF.

The chain employs TRBV7-9 and TRBJ1-2; TRBD1 matches at 7 bases. This CDR3 contains 13 residues. Trimming removed 5 bases from V and 8 bases from J; junction bases left unmatched: 8. Germline CDR1 and CDR2: SEHNR and FQNEAQ (reference sequence). DNA of the CDR3: TGTGCCAGCAGCCTAGAGGACAGGCTGGGCTACACCTTC. Residues: CASSLEDRLGYTF. The entire variable domain, with the rest obtained from reference TRBV7-9 and TRBJ1-2, is as follows: DTGVSQNPRHKITKRGQNVTFRCDPISEHNRLYWYRQTLGQGPEFLTYFQNEAQLEKSRLLSDRFSAERPKGSFSTLEIQRTEQGDSAMYLCASSLEDRLGYTFGSGTRLTVV.

This clonotype was counted a few times. This rearrangement joins TRBV6-5 to TRBJ2-3; maybe TRBD1 (6 bases). The CDR3 totals 15 residues. The germline V gene has CDR1 MNHEY and CDR2 SVGAGI. V lost 8 bases and J 6 bases, leaving 21 bases between the germline ends. The CDR3 reads CASCKGGPVTDTQYF. The CDR3 DNA sequence: TGTGCCAGCTGTAAAGGGGGTCCAGTAACCGATACGCAGTATTTT.

The table lists this clonotype with many counts. J is TRBJ1-1 and V is TRBV5-4; TRBD1 is a possible D gene (5 bases). This CDR3 contains 14 residues. Germline CDR1 SGHNT, CDR2 YYREEE (reference sequence). The V end lost 4 bases, the J end lost 6 bases, and 16 bases lay between the germline ends. The CDR3 sequence: CASSGDGRRAEAFF. CDR3 sequence (DNA): TGTGCCAGCAGCGGGGACGGTCGTAGGGCTGAAGCTTTCTTT.

This clonotype came up a few times. The V and J genes are TRBV7-2 and TRBJ1-3; D gene ambiguous. Trimming stripped 0 bases from V and 7 bases from J, with 7 bases between. This CDR3 region has 13 residues. The germline V gene encodes CDR1 SGHTA and CDR2 FQGNSA. CDR3 bases: TGTGCCAGCAGCTTAGCGGGGTTTAACACCATATATTTT. It codes for CASSLAGFNTIYF.

This clonotype was seen a few times. Germline is not matched at one junction end, which may reflect a read error. The chain combines TRBV6-2 or TRBV6-3 with TRBJ2-3; 8 bases are a match to TRBD1. From germline, CDR1 is MNHEY and CDR2 SVGEGT. This CDR3 spans 18 amino acids. The CDR3 sequence: CASSHSTRTGMGTDTQYF. The CDR3 nucleotides read TGTGCCAGCAGTCACTCGACAAGGACAGGGATGGGCACAGATACGCAGTATTTT.

Many counts were recorded for this clonotype. This chain joins TRBV29-1 and TRBJ2-1; tentatively, D is TRBD2 (6 bases). In germline, CDR1 is SQVTM, CDR2 ANQGSEA. V gave up 4 bases and J gave up 6 bases, with 13 bases separating them. This CDR3 is built from 13 residues. CDR3 residues: CSVGRISGNEQFF. CDR3 DNA sequence: TGCAGCGTTGGACGGATTAGCGGCAATGAGCAGTTCTTC.

Only a few counts were recorded for this clonotype. The chain links TRBV20-1 to TRBJ2-5; possible D gene TRBD2, 6 bases. The CDR3 sequence is 16 residues long. The ends were cut back, 6 bases at V and 5 bases at J, with 25 bases in the middle. CDR1 is DFQATT and CDR2 is SNEGSKA in the germline V gene (reference sequence). CDR3 nucleotides: TGCAGTGCCAGTCCCATTAGCGGTTTCCGAGGGGAGACCCAGTACTTC. It translates to CSASPISGFRGETQYF.

This rearrangement joins TRBV28 to TRBJ2-7; D is possibly TRBD1 or TRBD2 (5 bases each). Germline V gene lookup returns CDR1 MDHEN and CDR2 SYDVKM. V lost 6 bases and J 3 bases, leaving 18 bases between the germline ends. The CDR3 runs 15 residues. The CDR3 DNA reads as TGTGCCAGCAGCCCCCCCGGGGCCCTAAGCTACGAGCAGTACTTC. It translates to CASSPPGALSYEQYF.

The chain combines TRBV24-1 with TRBJ2-5; D is perhaps TRBD1 or TRBD2 (5 bases each). V was cut by 0 bases and J by 5 bases, with 12 bases left in between. The germline V gene encodes CDR1 KGHDR and CDR2 SFDVKD. The CDR3 is 15 amino acids. CDR3 sequence (DNA): TGTGCCACCAGTGATTTGGGGGGAAGTATGGAGACCCAGTACTTC. This translates into CATSDLGGSMETQYF.

The rearrangement links TRBV6-6 to TRBJ2-5, with D hard to call. Germline V CDR1 and CDR2: MNHNY, SVGAGI (reference sequence). V lost 2 bases and J lost 5, with 6 bases in between. The CDR3 covers 12 residues. CDR3 nucleotides: TGTGCCAGCAGTTACATGAGGGAGACCCAGTACTTC. This gives the protein CASSYMRETQYF.

This clonotype has a handful of counts. This chain joins TRBV5-1 and TRBJ2-1, with TRBD1 identical over 7 bases. CDR1 and CDR2 (germline): SGHRS, YFSETQ. With 4 bases clipped from V and 4 bases from J, the junction kept 5 bases outside the gene matches. The CDR3 is 14 amino acids. The CDR3 coding sequence is TGCGCCAGCAGCCCCGGACAGGAGTACAATGAGCAGTTCTTC. Amino acid sequence: CASSPGQEYNEQFF. The full variable domain, its missing parts supplied by reference TRBV5-1 and TRBJ2-1, is KAGVTQTPRYLIKTRGQQVTLSCSPISGHRSVSWYQQTPGQGLQFLFEYFSETQRNKGNFPGRFSGRQFSNSRSEMNVSTLELGDSALYLCASSPGQEYNEQFFGPGTRLTVL.

The genes are TRBV7-3 and TRBJ2-2; D may be TRBD1 or TRBD2 (6 bases each). Germline V gene lookup returns CDR1 SGHTA and CDR2 FQGTGA. The CDR3 runs 15 residues. Trimming stripped 3 bases from V and 3 bases from J, with 11 bases between. CDR3 nucleotides: TGTGCCAGCAGCTTCACTGGGGGGCACACCGGGGAGCTGTTTTTT. It yields the protein CASSFTGGHTGELFF.